The 16 T cell receptor beta chains below come from one sample, sequenced in a study of cytotoxic CD8 clonotypes in ibrutinib-treated CLL. TCRdb's copy holds only in-frame clones and misses some; the assay was immunoSEQ multiplex PCR. The sample has tens of thousands of clones, roughly 83% seen once. Sequencing used PBMCs, obtained after 12 months of ibrutinib treatment. The receptors shown here come from a human donor with chronic lymphocytic leukemia.

The rearrangement uses TRBV4-2 and TRBJ1-2, with D possibly matching TRBD1 (5 bases). V was clipped by 0 bases and J by 4 bases, with 15 bases between them. Germline values: CDR1 LGHNA, CDR2 YNFKEQ. The CDR3 consists of 16 residues. Here the CDR3 DNA reads TGTGCCAGCAGCCAAGAAGCTATTGGGGGGGGCTATGGCTACACCTTC. Translation: CASSQEAIGGGYGYTF.

The chain has TRBV7-2 and TRBJ2-5; TRBD1 agrees at 11 bases. Germline CDR1 reads SGHTA; CDR2 reads FQGNSA. The CDR3 consists of 13 residues. V lost 5 bases and J lost 7; bases outside the gene matches: 3. CDR3 sequence (DNA): TGTGCCAGCAGCCCGGGACAGGGGGGGACCCAGTACTTC. Amino acid sequence: CASSPGQGGTQYF.

The chain recombines TRBV9 with TRBJ2-1; TRBD1 matches at 9 bases. V was clipped by 3 bases and J by 8 bases; unmatched bases: 12. This CDR3 is built from 16 residues. Germline V gene data show CDR1 as SGDLS and CDR2 as YYNGEE. CDR3 DNA: TGTGCCAGCAGCGGTGGGGTCACAGGGGGCGTCGATGAGCAGTTCTTC. This encodes CASSGGVTGGVDEQFF.

This clone was seen a single time. V usage is TRBV5-1 and J usage is TRBJ2-3, with 10 positions matching TRBD1. After removal of 4 bases from V and 3 bases from J, the junction contained 5 bases not matched to a gene. Looked up from germline, CDR1 is SGHRS and CDR2 is YFSETQ. This CDR3 is built from 15 residues. The DNA for the CDR3 is TGCGCCAGCAGCCCCGGACAGGGGGGGACAGATACGCAGTATTTT. Its protein product is CASSPGQGGTDTQYF.

The chain carries TRBV5-6 and TRBJ2-5; TRBD2 matches at 10 bases. Per germline, CDR1 SGHDT and CDR2 YYEEEE. This CDR3 is 15 amino acids long. Germline trimming cut 1 base from V and 5 bases from J; bases unmatched to any gene: 5. The CDR3 spells CASSLLAGVWETQYF. The CDR3 region has the DNA TGTGCCAGCAGCTTGCTAGCGGGAGTTTGGGAGACCCAGTACTTC.

The V call is TRBV6-6, the J call TRBJ1-2, with a weak D call TRBD1 (5 bases). V lost 3 bases, J lost 6 bases, and 11 bases lay in between. This CDR3 comprises 13 residues. Per the germline V gene, CDR1 is MNHNY and CDR2 is SVGAGI (reference sequence). CDR3 protein: CASSYLTANGYTF. CDR3 sequence (DNA): TGTGCCAGCAGTTATTTGACAGCCAATGGCTACACCTTC.

This chain joins TRBV11-2 and TRBJ2-2; D is possibly TRBD2 (5 bases). Germline values: CDR1 SGHAT, CDR2 FQNNGV. The CDR3 is made up of 15 amino acids. Trimming pared 11 bases from V and 3 bases from J, leaving 19 bases between. The chain's CDR3 is CASRGGQADTGELFF. The CDR3 DNA reads as TGTGCCTCACGCGGCGGGCAGGCCGACACCGGGGAGCTGTTTTTT.

V gene TRBV27 combines with J gene TRBJ2-7; 8 bases are shared with TRBD2. The CDR3 is 15 amino acids. CDR1 is MNHEY and CDR2 is SMNVEV in the germline V gene (reference sequence). V lost 5 bases and J lost 1; bases outside the gene matches: 7. The CDR3 sequence is CASSPGGVVSYEQYF. In DNA form, the CDR3 reads TGTGCCAGCAGTCCCGGGGGGGTGGTTTCCTACGAGCAGTACTTC.

V is TRBV7-6 and J is TRBJ2-3; D is ambiguous. Germline values: CDR1 SGHVS, CDR2 FNYEAQ. With 1 base removed from V and 3 bases from J, the gap between germline ends came to 5 bases. The CDR3 covers 13 residues. CDR3 protein: CASSLDWTDTQYF. The CDR3, as DNA: TGTGCCAGCAGCTTAGACTGGACAGATACGCAGTATTTT.

In its sample, this clone was seen once. This chain uses TRBV7-9 with TRBJ2-7; 7 bases match TRBD1. With V trimmed by 5 bases and J by 4 bases, 11 bases remained unmatched. Germline CDR1 and CDR2: SEHNR and FQNEAQ (reference sequence). The CDR3 extends over 15 amino acids. The CDR3 protein is CASSPYRGVVYEQYF. The CDR3 DNA follows: TGTGCCAGCAGCCCCTACAGGGGAGTGGTTTACGAGCAGTACTTC.

About this clone: This sample also contains other DNA sequences that code for the same CDR3. The J gene is TRBJ2-3, the V gene TRBV7-9, with D possibly called TRBD1 or TRBD2 (5 bases each). The V gene's germline CDR1 is SEHNR and CDR2 FQNEAQ (reference sequence). The CDR3 is 14 residues long. V lost 1 base and J 4 bases, leaving 9 bases between the germline ends. CDR3 nucleotide sequence: TGTGCCAGCAGCTTAGGGGGGTTGGCAGATACGCAGTATTTT. Translation gives CASSLGGLADTQYF.

The chain couples TRBV7-7 to TRBJ2-7; D may correspond to TRBD1 or TRBD2 (5 bases each). The germline V and J ends were trimmed by 5 bases and 0 bases, with 20 bases remaining between them. Germline assignment: CDR1 SSHAT and CDR2 FNYEAQ (reference sequence). The CDR3 runs 17 residues. As DNA, the CDR3 is TGTGCCAGCAGCGTCTCGAGGGGCAGAGCATACTCCTACGAGCAGTACTTC. Translation: CASSVSRGRAYSYEQYF.

This chain links TRBV27 with TRBJ2-1; TRBD1 aligns across 10 bases. The germline CDR1 and CDR2 sequences are MNHEY and SMNVEV (reference sequence). After removal of 3 bases from V and 5 bases from J, the junction contained 4 bases not matched to a gene. The CDR3 runs 15 residues. The CDR3 loop reads CASSFGTGVHNEQFF. In DNA, the CDR3 is TGTGCCAGCAGTTTCGGGACAGGGGTGCACAATGAGCAGTTCTTC.

This clone was observed a few times. This chain links TRBV5-5 with TRBJ2-1, with D perhaps being TRBD1 or TRBD2 (5 bases each). Per the germline V gene, CDR1 is SGHKS and CDR2 is YYEKEE (reference sequence). This CDR3 region has 14 residues. Trimming shortened V by 4 bases and J by 3 bases, and 11 bases separated the two germline ends. CDR3 sequence (DNA): TGTGCCAGCAGCCCCGGGGCCAACTACAATGAGCAGTTCTTC. It translates to CASSPGANYNEQFF.

CDR3 region: CASSLPIGTGQETQYF. As DNA, the CDR3 is TGTGCCAGCAGTCTCCCCATCGGGACAGGACAAGAGACCCAGTACTTC. The chain links TRBV28 to TRBJ2-5, with TRBD1 matching over 8 bases. The CDR3 is 16 amino acids. The germline CDR1 and CDR2 sequences are MDHEN and SYDVKM. The V gene end was trimmed by 5 bases and the J gene end by 2 bases; junction bases not matched to a gene: 10. Filled out from reference TRBV28 and TRBJ2-5, the complete variable domain reads DVKVTQSSRYLVKRTGEKVFLECVQDMDHENMFWYRQDPGLGLRLIYFSYDVKMKEKGDIPEGYSVSREKKERFSLILESASTNQTSMYLCASSLPIGTGQETQYFGPGTRLLVL.

As concerns this clone: Within the sample, other DNA sequences also encode this same CDR3. The rearrangement joins TRBV30 to TRBJ1-2; no definite D call. This CDR3 comprises 12 residues. CDR1 is GTSNPN and CDR2 is SVGIG in the germline V gene (reference sequence). V was pared by 3 bases and J by 0 bases, with 5 bases between. DNA for the CDR3: TGTGCCTGGAGCCGGTCTAACTATGGCTACACCTTC. Translated, it gives CAWSRSNYGYTF. Using reference TRBV30 and TRBJ1-2 for the parts outside the CDR3, the full variable domain is SQTIHQWPATLVQPVGSPLSLECTVEGTSNPNLYWYRQAAGRGLQLLFYSVGIGQISSEVPQNLSASRPQDRQFILSSKKLLLSDSGFYLCAWSRSNYGYTFGSGTRLTVV.